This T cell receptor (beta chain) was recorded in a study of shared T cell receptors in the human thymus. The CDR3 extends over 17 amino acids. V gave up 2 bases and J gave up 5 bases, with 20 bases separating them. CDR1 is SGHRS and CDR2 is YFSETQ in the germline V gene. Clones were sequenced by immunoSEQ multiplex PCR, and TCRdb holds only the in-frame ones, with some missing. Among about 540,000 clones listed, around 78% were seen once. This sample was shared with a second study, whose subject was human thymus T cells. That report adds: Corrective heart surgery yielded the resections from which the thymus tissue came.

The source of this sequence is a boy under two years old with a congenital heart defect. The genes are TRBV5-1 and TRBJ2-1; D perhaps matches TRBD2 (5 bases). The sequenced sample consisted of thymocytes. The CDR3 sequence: CASSFPSAINGDNEQFF. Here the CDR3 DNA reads TGCGCCAGCAGCTTCCCTTCAGCCATAAACGGGGACAATGAGCAGTTCTTC.